One sample yielded the 10 T cell receptor beta chains listed below, sequenced in a study of shared clonotypes between healthy human individuals. CD45RO-negative CD8 cells positively selected for CCR7 made up the naive population, which excluded terminally differentiated effector memory CD45RA+ cells. Libraries were prepared by immunoSEQ multiplex PCR; TCRdb keeps only in-frame clonotypes and omits some of them. The sample records about 2 million clones, about 94% being singletons. The sequenced sample was naive CD8+ T cells sorted from blood. The receptors derive from a man aged 18 to 29 in good health.

The chain links TRBV5-4 to TRBJ2-3; 9 positions agree with TRBD1. The CDR3 extends over 14 amino acids. Germline CDR1 is SGHNT and CDR2 is YYREEE (reference sequence). Losses at the gene ends were 2 bases for V and 4 bases for J; bases not matched to a gene: 2. Here the CDR3 DNA reads TGTGCCAGCAGCTTACAGGGGGCTCCAGATACGCAGTATTTT. As protein: CASSLQGAPDTQYF. The full variable domain, in which reference TRBV5-4 and TRBJ2-3 provide the parts outside the CDR3, is ETGVTQSPTHLIKTRGQQVTLRCSSQSGHNTVSWYQQALGQGPQFIFQYYREEENGRGNFPPRFSGLQFPNYSSELNVNALELDDSALYLCASSLQGAPDTQYFGPGTRLTVL.

The J gene is TRBJ1-5, the V gene TRBV18, with no clear D. There are 12 residues in the CDR3. V lost 5 bases to trimming and J lost 9 bases, with 11 bases between them. The germline V gene encodes CDR1 KGHSH and CDR2 LQKENI. The CDR3 here is CASSDGHGPQHF. CDR3 nucleotide sequence: TGTGCCAGCTCAGACGGGCATGGGCCCCAGCATTTT.

This rearrangement joins TRBV27 to TRBJ1-2, with TRBD1 identical over 9 bases. Germline V lookup: CDR1 MNHEY, CDR2 SMNVEV (reference sequence). Trimming removed 6 bases from V and 7 bases from J; junction bases left unmatched: 12. There are 15 residues in the CDR3. CDR3 region: CASSFTLQGALGYTF. The CDR3 DNA sequence: TGTGCCAGCAGCTTCACTTTACAGGGGGCGCTTGGCTACACCTTC.

The chain uses TRBV19 and TRBJ1-2; TRBD1 agrees at 7 bases. The germline CDR1 and CDR2 sequences are LNHDA and SQIVND (reference sequence). The CDR3 length is 14 residues. With V trimmed by 2 bases and J by 5 bases, 5 bases remained unmatched. This CDR3 is CASSIHGTVYGYTF. The DNA for the CDR3 is TGTGCCAGTAGTATACATGGGACAGTATATGGCTACACCTTC.

The genes are TRBV7-8 and TRBJ2-1; TRBD2 aligns across 15 bases. Germline CDR1 is SGHVS and CDR2 is FQNEAQ. The trim removed 3 bases at V and 7 bases at J, leaving 4 bases unmatched. The CDR3 extends over 16 amino acids. This CDR3 reads CASSFWTSGGANEQFF. CDR3 bases: TGTGCCAGCAGCTTTTGGACTAGCGGGGGGGCGAATGAGCAGTTCTTC.

The count of this clone is one. V and J are TRBV28 and TRBJ2-5; 8 bases fit TRBD1. CDR1 is MDHEN and CDR2 is SYDVKM in the germline V gene. This CDR3 has 13 residues. Losses at the gene ends were 5 bases for V and 1 base for J; bases not matched to a gene: 0. DNA for the CDR3: TGTGCCAGCAGTGGGACAGGCCAAGAGACCCAGTACTTC. Its protein is CASSGTGQETQYF.

The chain recombines TRBV4-3 with TRBJ2-1; D assignment may be TRBD1 or TRBD2 (5 bases each). Trimming shortened V by 4 bases and J by 8 bases, and 24 bases separated the two germline ends. The CDR3 is made up of 17 amino acids. CDR1 and CDR2 (germline): LGHNA, YSLEER. Here the CDR3 reads CASSPDPVGTLTDEQFF. The DNA for the CDR3 is TGCGCCAGCAGCCCAGACCCTGTGGGGACCTTAACGGATGAGCAGTTCTTC.

This clone was observed a single time. The V call is TRBV4-1, the J call TRBJ2-5; 9 bases match TRBD1. Per the germline V gene, CDR1 is MGHRA and CDR2 is YSYEKL. V shed 4 bases and J 4 bases; nucleotides not matched to a gene: 7. The CDR3 runs to 15 residues. The CDR3 region is CASSPGTGRVETQYF. For the CDR3, the DNA is TGCGCCAGCAGCCCAGGGACAGGGCGAGTAGAGACCCAGTACTTC.

The gene calls are TRBV2 and TRBJ1-4; D possibly corresponds to TRBD1 (5 bases). Germline V gives CDR1 SNHLY, CDR2 FYNNEI. The germline V and J ends were trimmed by 4 bases and 5 bases, with 23 bases remaining between them. This CDR3 is 18 amino acids long. DNA of the CDR3: TGTGCCAGCAGTGTTGTGGGGTGGCGCGGGGCTTTAAATGAAAAACTGTTTTTT. Its translation: CASSVVGWRGALNEKLFF.

This rearrangement joins TRBV19 to TRBJ1-1; TRBD1 agrees at 7 bases. The germline V gene has CDR1 LNHDA and CDR2 SQIVND (reference sequence). V was pared by 6 bases and J by 0 bases, with 10 bases of the junction left unmatched. The CDR3 extends over 16 amino acids. CDR3 nucleotides: TGTGCCAGTAGATGGGGGGACAGTAGCATGAACACTGAAGCTTTCTTT. Its translation is CASRWGDSSMNTEAFF.